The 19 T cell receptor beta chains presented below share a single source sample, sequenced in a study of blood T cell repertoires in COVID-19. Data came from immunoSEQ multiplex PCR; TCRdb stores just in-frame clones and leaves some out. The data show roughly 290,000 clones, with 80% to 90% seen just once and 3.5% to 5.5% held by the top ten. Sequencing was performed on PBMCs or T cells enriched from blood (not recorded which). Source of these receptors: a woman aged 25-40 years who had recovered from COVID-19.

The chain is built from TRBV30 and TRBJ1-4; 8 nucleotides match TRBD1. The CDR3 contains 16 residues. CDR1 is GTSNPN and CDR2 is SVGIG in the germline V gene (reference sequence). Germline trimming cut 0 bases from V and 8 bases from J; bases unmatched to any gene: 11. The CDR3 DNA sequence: TGTGCCTGGAGTGTTGGGGGCCAAGGACAGGGAGAAAAACTGTTTTTT. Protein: CAWSVGGQGQGEKLFF.

The CDR3 region has the DNA TGTGCCAGCAGCGGGGGGCTCCAAGAGACCCAGTACTTC. Its translation: CASSGGLQETQYF. The chain carries TRBV12-3 or TRBV12-4 and TRBJ2-5, with D possibly being TRBD2 (7 bases). The ends were cut back, 6 bases at V and 1 base at J, with 9 bases in the middle. The CDR3 loop spans 13 amino acids.

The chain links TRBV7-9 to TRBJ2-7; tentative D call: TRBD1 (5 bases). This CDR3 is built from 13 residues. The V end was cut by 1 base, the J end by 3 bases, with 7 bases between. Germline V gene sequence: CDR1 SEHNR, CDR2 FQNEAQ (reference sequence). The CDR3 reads CASSLVQDYEQYF. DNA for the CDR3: TGTGCCAGCAGCTTAGTACAGGACTACGAGCAGTACTTC.

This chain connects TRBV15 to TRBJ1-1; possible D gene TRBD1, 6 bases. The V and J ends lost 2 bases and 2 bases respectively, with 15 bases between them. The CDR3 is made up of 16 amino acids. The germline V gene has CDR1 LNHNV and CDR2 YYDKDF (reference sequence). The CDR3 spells CATSRLRTGFNTEAFF. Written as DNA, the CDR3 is TGTGCCACCAGCAGACTAAGAACAGGGTTTAACACTGAAGCTTTCTTT.

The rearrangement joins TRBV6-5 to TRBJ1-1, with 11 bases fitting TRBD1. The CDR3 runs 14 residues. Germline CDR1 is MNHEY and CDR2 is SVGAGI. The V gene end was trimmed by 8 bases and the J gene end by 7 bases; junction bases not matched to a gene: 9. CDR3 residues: CASLRDRGLGEAFF. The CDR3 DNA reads TGTGCCAGCCTCCGGGACAGGGGGTTGGGTGAAGCTTTCTTT.

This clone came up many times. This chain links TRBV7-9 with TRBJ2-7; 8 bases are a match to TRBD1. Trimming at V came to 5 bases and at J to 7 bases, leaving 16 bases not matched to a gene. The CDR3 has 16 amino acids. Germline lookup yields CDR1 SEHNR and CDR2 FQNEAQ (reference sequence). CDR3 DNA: TGTGCCAGCAGCCCAAGGGGCCGGACAGGGTATGATGAGCAGTACTTC. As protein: CASSPRGRTGYDEQYF.

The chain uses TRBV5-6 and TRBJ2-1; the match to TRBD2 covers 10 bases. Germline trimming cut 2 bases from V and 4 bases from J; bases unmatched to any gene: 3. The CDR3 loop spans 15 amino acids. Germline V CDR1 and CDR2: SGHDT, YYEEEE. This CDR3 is CASSLSAGGYNEQFF. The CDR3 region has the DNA TGTGCCAGCAGCTTATCAGCGGGGGGGTACAATGAGCAGTTCTTC.

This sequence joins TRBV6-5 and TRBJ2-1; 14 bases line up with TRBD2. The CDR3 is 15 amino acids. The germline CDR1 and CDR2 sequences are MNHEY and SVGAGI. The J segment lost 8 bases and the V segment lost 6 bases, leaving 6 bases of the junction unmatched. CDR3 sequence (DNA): TGTGCCAGCAGGACAACGGGACTAGCGGGGGATGAGCAGTTCTTC. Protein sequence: CASRTTGLAGDEQFF.

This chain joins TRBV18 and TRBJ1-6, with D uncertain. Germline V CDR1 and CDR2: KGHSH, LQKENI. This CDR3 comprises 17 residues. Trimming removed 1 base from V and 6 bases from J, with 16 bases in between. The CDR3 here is CASSPRAIETVNSPLHF. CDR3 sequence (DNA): TGTGCCAGCTCACCACGTGCTATAGAAACAGTTAATTCACCCCTCCACTTT.

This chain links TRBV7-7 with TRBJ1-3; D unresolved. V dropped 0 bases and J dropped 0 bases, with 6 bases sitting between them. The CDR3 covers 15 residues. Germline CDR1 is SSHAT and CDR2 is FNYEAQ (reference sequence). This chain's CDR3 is CASSLAPDSGNTIYF. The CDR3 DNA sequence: TGTGCCAGCAGCTTAGCCCCAGACTCTGGAAACACCATATATTTT.

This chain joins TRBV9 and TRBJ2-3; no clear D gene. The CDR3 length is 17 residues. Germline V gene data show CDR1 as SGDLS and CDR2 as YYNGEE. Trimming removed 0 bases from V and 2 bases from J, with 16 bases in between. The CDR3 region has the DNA TGTGCCAGCAGCGTAGGAGGTAGCCCGAAAAACACAGATACGCAGTATTTT. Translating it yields CASSVGGSPKNTDTQYF.

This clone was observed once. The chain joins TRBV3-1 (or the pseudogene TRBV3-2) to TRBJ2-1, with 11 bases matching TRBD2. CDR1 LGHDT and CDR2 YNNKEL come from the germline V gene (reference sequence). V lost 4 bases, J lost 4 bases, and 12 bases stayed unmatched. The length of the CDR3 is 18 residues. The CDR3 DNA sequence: TGTGCCAGCAGCCCCGATAGCGGGGGGGCCTCCATTTACAATGAGCAGTTCTTC. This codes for CASSPDSGGASIYNEQFF.

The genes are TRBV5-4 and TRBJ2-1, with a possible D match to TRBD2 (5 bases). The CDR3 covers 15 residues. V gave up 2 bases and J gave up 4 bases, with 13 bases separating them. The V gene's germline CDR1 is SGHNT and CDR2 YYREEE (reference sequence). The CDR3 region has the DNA TGTGCCAGCAGCTTCGACGGGCGGACTTACAATGAGCAGTTCTTC. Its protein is CASSFDGRTYNEQFF.

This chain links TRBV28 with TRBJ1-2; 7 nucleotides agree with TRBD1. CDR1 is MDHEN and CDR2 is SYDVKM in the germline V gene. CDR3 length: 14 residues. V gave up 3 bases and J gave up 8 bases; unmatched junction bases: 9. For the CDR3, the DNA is TGTGCCAGCAGTTTCTTACGACAGGGTGGAGGCTACACCTTC. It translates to CASSFLRQGGGYTF.

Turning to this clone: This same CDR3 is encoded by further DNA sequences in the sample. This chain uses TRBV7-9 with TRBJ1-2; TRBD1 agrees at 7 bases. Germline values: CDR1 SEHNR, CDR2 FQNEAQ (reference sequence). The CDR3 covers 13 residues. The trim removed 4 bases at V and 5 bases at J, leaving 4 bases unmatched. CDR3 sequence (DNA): TGTGCCAGCAGCTCAGGGACAGCGTATGGCTACACCTTC. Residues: CASSSGTAYGYTF.

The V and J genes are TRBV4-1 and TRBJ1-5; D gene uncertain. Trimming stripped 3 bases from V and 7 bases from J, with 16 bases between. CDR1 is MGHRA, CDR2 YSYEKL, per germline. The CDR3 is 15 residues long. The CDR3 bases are TGCGCCAGCAGCCAGGACCAGGCGGGAGGCCAGCCCCAGCATTTT. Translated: CASSQDQAGGQPQHF.

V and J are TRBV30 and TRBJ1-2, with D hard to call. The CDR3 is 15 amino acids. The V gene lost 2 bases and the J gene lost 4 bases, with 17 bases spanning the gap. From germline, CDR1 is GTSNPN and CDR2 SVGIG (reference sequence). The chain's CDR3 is CAWSTAGDGIYGYTF. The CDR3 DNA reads TGTGCCTGGAGTACCGCGGGCGACGGCATCTATGGCTACACCTTC.

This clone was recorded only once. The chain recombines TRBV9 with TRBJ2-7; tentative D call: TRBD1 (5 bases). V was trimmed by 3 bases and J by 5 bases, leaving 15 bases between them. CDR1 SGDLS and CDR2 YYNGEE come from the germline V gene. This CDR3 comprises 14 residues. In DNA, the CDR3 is TGTGCCAGCAGCGGAACCCTCACAGGAAACGAGCAGTACTTC. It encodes CASSGTLTGNEQYF.

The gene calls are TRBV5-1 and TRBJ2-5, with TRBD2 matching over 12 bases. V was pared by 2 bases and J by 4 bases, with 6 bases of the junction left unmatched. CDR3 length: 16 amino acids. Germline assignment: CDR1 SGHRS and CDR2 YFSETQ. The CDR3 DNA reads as TGCGCCAGCAGCTTTCAGACTAGCGGGGGAGGAGAGACCCAGTACTTC. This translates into CASSFQTSGGGETQYF. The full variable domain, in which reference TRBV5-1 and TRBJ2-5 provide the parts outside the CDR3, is KAGVTQTPRYLIKTRGQQVTLSCSPISGHRSVSWYQQTPGQGLQFLFEYFSETQRNKGNFPGRFSGRQFSNSRSEMNVSTLELGDSALYLCASSFQTSGGGETQYFGPGTRLLVL.